This T cell receptor beta chain appears in the sequencing data of a study of beta chain features in type 1 diabetes. The V end was cut by 6 bases, the J end by 4 bases, with 10 bases between. The CDR3 is made up of 13 amino acids. Germline assignment: CDR1 LNHDA and CDR2 SQIVND (reference sequence). TCRB transcripts that were expressed got sequenced, as all of the isolated RNA had been reverse transcribed. TCRdb's table, derived via immunoSEQ multiplex PCR, lists solely in-frame clones and lacks some. The data show about 300,000 clones, about 8.5% seen once. Input material: central memory CD4+ T cells from blood. The receptor's source is a woman aged 18-30 years in good health. V and J are TRBV19 and TRBJ1-5; D is uncertain. The CDR3 here is CASRAGLNQPQHF. The DNA for the CDR3 is TGTGCCAGTAGGGCAGGACTGAATCAGCCCCAGCATTTT. The complete variable domain, with remaining parts taken from reference TRBV19 and TRBJ1-5, reads DGGITQSPKYLFRKEGQNVTLSCEQNLNHDAMYWYRQDPGQGLRLIYYSQIVNDFQKGDIAEGYSVSREKKESFPLTVTSAQKNPTAFYLCASRAGLNQPQHFGDGTRLSIL.